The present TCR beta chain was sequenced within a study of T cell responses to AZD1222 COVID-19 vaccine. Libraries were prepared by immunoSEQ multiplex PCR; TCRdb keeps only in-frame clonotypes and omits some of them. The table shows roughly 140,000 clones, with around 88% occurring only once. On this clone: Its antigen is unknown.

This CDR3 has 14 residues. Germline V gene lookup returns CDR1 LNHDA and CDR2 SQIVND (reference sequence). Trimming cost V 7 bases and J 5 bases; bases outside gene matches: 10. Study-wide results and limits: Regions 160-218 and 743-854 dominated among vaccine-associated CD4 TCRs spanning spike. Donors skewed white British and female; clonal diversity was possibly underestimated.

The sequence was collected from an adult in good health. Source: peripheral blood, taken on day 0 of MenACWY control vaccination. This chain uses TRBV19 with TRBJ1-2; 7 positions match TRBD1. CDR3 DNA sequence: TGTGCCAGTACCACCGAGGGGGCGCGATATGGCTACACCTTC. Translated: CASTTEGARYGYTF.